The present T cell receptor (beta chain) was sequenced within a study of shared clonotypes between healthy human individuals. Splitting of each subset's genomic DNA was done evenly across several immunoSEQ plates. The table came from immunoSEQ multiplex PCR; TCRdb's copy has only in-frame clones and leaves some out. Of millions of clones detected, over 85% appear once; the ten largest clones hold roughly 0.13%. Splitting the CD4+ cells yielded a CD45RA+ naive subset and a CD45RA-negative memory subset. Regarding the study as a whole: Generally, naive subsets came out with larger estimated richness than memory subsets. Clonotype sharing across several donors was observed for around 5% of naive CD4 clonotypes.

The CDR3 is 15 amino acids. Trimming removed 6 bases at V and 2 bases at J, with 13 bases between. Germline CDR1 SEHNR, CDR2 FQNEAQ (reference sequence). Note on this clone: Antigen unknown.

This TCR derives from a man in his late teens or twenties in good health. This chain joins TRBV7-9 and TRBJ2-2, with a possible D match to TRBD1 (6 bases). Input material: naive CD4+ T cells sorted from blood. Subset denoted: CD45RA+ positively selected. DNA of the CDR3: TGTGCCAGCAGGTCCACGACAGGAAACACCGGGGAGCTGTTTTTT. Protein sequence: CASRSTTGNTGELFF.